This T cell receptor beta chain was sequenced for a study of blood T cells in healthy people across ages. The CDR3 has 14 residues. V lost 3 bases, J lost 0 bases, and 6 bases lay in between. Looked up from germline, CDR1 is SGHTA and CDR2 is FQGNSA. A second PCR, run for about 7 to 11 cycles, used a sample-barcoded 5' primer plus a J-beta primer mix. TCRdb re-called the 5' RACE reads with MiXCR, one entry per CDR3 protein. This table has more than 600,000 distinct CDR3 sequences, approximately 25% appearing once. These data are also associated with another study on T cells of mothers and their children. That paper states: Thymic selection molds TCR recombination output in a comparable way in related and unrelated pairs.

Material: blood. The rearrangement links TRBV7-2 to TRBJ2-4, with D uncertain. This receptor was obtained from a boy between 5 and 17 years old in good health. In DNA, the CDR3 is TGTGCCAGCAGCTTTGGCCTAGCCAAAAACATTCAGTACTTC. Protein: CASSFGLAKNIQYF. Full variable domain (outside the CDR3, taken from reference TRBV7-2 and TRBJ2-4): GAGVSQSPSNKVTEKGKDVELRCDPISGHTALYWYRQSLGQGLEFLIYFQGNSAPDKSGLPSDRFSAERTGGSVSTLTIQRTQQEDSAVYLCASSFGLAKNIQYFGAGTRLSVL.